A selection of T cell receptor beta chains follows, all from one sample in a study of blood T cell repertoires in COVID-19. Profiling relied on immunoSEQ multiplex PCR, and the TCRdb table lists in-frame clones only, not all of them. Among approximately 200,000 clones listed, around 82% were seen once. The sequencing input was PBMCs or T cells enriched from blood (not recorded which). The receptors derive from a man between 40 and 49 years old who had recovered from COVID-19. Each CDR3 is given with its conserved first and last residue.

TRBJ1-1,TRBV9,CASKQDTSNTEAFF
TRBJ2-1,TRBV4-3,CASSYRGGNNNEQFF
TRBJ2-5,TRBV29-1,CSVYPTGGNQETQYF
TRBJ2-1,TRBV18,CASSPPGAAGGPKNEQFF
TRBJ1-3,TRBV7-9,CASSPPGGSGNTIYF
TRBJ2-7,TRBV19,CASSPDGGDEQYF
TRBJ1-1,TRBV5-1,CASSYRQGLAFF
TRBJ2-7,TRBV30,CAWSVSDEQYF
TRBJ2-2,TRBV2,CASSLGLASTGELFF
TRBJ1-4,TRBV6-5,CASSFDRLAEKLFF
TRBJ1-1,TRBV30,CAWSPPRATQGTEAFF
TRBJ2-4,TRBV4-1,CASSQDGRGTKNIQYF
TRBJ2-7,TRBV27,CASSLGDRVHEQYF
TRBJ2-2,TRBV9,CASSVATSGANTGELFF
TRBJ1-2,TRBV10-2,CASRVDEYYGYTF
TRBJ2-2,TRBV4-3,CASSQGQTNTGELFF
TRBJ1-1,TRBV9,CASRQGVRDTEAFF
TRBJ1-5,TRBV6-5,CASSRDRGEDQPQHF
TRBJ1-2,TRBV7-9,CASSFQGTNYGYTF
TRBJ1-1,TRBV12-5,CASGWETGTEAFF
TRBJ2-1,TRBV6-6,CASSPGTGGAEQFF
TRBJ1-1,TRBV7-2,CASSLQADTPGGAFF
TRBJ2-5,TRBV5-1,CASSLGEAALQETQYF
TRBJ2-2,TRBV6-4,CASSDSAGGTGELFF
TRBJ1-1,TRBV29-1,CSVESVNTEAFF
TRBJ2-4,TRBV4-3,CASSQDREGGENIQYF
TRBJ1-6,TRBV9,CASSVGGGGNSPLHF
TRBJ2-2,TRBV7-3,CASSSYSSGRADVGNGELFF
TRBJ2-5,TRBV19,CASSPGQGRETQYF
TRBJ1-1,TRBV3-1/TRBV3-2,CASSHSAEAFF
TRBJ2-1,TRBV29-1,CSVLGGLADYNEQFF
TRBJ2-5,TRBV5-1,CASSSGGYRETQYF
TRBJ2-7,TRBV9,CASSPGQQISYEQYF
TRBJ1-2,TRBV2,CASSGRGRSYSYTF
TRBJ1-2,TRBV3-1/TRBV3-2,CASSHHSTYGYTF
TRBJ1-1,TRBV11-2,CASSLSGGFNTEAFF
TRBJ2-1,TRBV18,CASSKLAGAALAEQFF
TRBJ2-5,TRBV7-9,CASSSDGLSRGETQYF
TRBJ1-3,TRBV30,CAWSLRGIVSGNTIYF
TRBJ1-6,TRBV6-5,CASRHLMREPLHF
TRBJ2-5,TRBV6-1,CASSEAIGEGSETQYF
TRBJ2-5,TRBV5-6,CASNPGTGIRETQYF
TRBJ1-6,TRBV28,CASRAASSGGSSPLHF
TRBJ1-2,TRBV4-2,CASSQGQNNYGYTF
TRBJ1-5,TRBV6-9,CASSYIQGDQPQHF
TRBJ2-7,TRBV6-5,CASTQSGTSSYEQYF
TRBJ2-1,TRBV11-1,CASSPPSGGYNEQFF
TRBJ2-7,TRBV11-2,CASSSGPIGPYEQYF
TRBJ2-5,TRBV18,CASSPRGLAGGETQYF
TRBJ2-7,TRBV23-1,CASSQLVRTYEQYF
TRBJ1-1,TRBV4-3,CASSQEGGSPAFF
TRBJ1-2,TRBV7-2,CASSQNEGVNYGYTF
TRBJ2-4,TRBV7-6,CASSPFPNSAKNIQYF